This T cell receptor beta chain was documented in a study of blood T cell repertoires in COVID-19. Assay: immunoSEQ multiplex PCR; the TCRdb copy retains only in-frame clones and omits some. The profile shows fewer than 200,000 clones, 88% of them singletons. The V gene's germline CDR1 is MNHEY and CDR2 SMNVEV (reference sequence). The CDR3 consists of 14 residues. Losses at the gene ends were 4 bases for V and 5 bases for J; bases not matched to a gene: 5. V usage is TRBV27 and J usage is TRBJ1-5; 7 bases map to TRBD1. This sequence originates from a man aged 40-49 years with active or convalescent COVID-19. What was sequenced was peripheral blood. In DNA, the CDR3 is TGTGCCAGCAGTTACAGGGGTAATTATCAGCCCCAGCATTTT. Encoded protein: CASSYRGNYQPQHF.